This T cell receptor beta chain was recovered during a study of OX40 agonist ivuxolimab in advanced cancers. Study details: Six ivuxolimab dose levels, 0.01 to 10 mg/kg, were given intravenously every 2 weeks.

The repertoire was sequenced with immunoSEQ multiplex PCR; TCRdb's copy has only in-frame clones and lacks some. There are tens of thousands of clones in the sample; around 83% occur only once, and around 6.7% lies in the top ten. Germline lookup yields CDR1 SGHNT and CDR2 YYREEE (reference sequence). V was cut by 0 bases and J by 4 bases, with 5 bases left in between. The CDR3 spans 12 residues. Specimen: CD4+ or CD8+ T cells sorted from blood, collected in a trial of the OX40 agonist ivuxolimab. The sequence derives from an adult with an advanced solid tumor such as melanoma, head and neck, liver or kidney cancer. The chain is built from TRBV5-4 and TRBJ2-7; D is undetermined. The CDR3 loop is CASSLVGYEQYF. The DNA of the CDR3 is TGTGCCAGCAGCTTGGTCGGGTACGAGCAGTACTTC.